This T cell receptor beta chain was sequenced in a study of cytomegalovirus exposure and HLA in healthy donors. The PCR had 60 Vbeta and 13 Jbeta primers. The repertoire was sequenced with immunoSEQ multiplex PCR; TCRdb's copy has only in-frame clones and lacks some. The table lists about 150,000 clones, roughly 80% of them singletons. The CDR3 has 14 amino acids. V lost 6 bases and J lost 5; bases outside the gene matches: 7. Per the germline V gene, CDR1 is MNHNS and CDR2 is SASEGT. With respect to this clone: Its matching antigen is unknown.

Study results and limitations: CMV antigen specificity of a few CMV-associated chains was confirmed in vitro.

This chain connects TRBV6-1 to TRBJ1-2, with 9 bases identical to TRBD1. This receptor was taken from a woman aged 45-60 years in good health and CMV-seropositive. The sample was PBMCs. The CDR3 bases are TGTGCCAGCAGCCCCGGGACAGGGTGGTATGGCTACACCTTC. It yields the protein CASSPGTGWYGYTF.